This record looks at one T cell receptor (beta chain) sequence and its context. This clonotype occurred many times. Its antigen has not been determined. Qualities for individual bases were not recorded, and no much larger clone is one base off. TCR cDNA was made using 5'RACE template switching, a step that added a universal primer site and unique molecular identifiers. cDNA synthesis was primed from both the TCR alpha and TCR beta constant segments. Two PCR steps were used to amplify libraries, with sample barcodes and sequencing adapters being added in the second step. Libraries were sequenced on Illumina HiSeq 2500 (2x100 bp) or NovaSeq (2x150 bp). In the original analysis: MIGEC handled demultiplexing of reads and collapsing into UMI consensus sequences, while MiXCR performed V(D)J alignment. Clonotypes responding to the vaccine were identified with edgeR on replicate PBMC samples, with the criteria of FDR below 0.01 and a log2 fold change above 5 up to day 15. Bulk clonotypes were assigned CD4 or CD8 identity according to which sequenced CD4 or CD8 repertoire held them at higher abundance. TCRdb redid the processing of the public reads, applying fastp at Q25 and MiXCR, and retained in-frame beta chains. Rows with a matching CDR3 protein are joined into one entry that keeps the most common DNA and genes. None of the V and J calls come from the authors' own analysis; TCRdb made them. Across this sample there are 600,000 to 750,000 distinct CDR3 sequences, with roughly 12% seen only once. The top ten clonotypes cover more than 12% of the sample.

In light of the paper, this sample's treatment or condition label describes: live attenuated yellow fever vaccine strain. At every blood-draw timepoint, two biological replicates of bulk PBMCs were collected. PBMCs were isolated from peripheral blood using a standard Ficoll-Paque protocol. TriZol was used to extract RNA from bulk PBMCs, from CD4 and CD8 fractions, and from dextramer-positive and dextramer-negative fractions. This record belongs to a study of T cells after yellow fever vaccination (dated by TCRdb to the late 2010s). For the wider study: The SMART-Seq v4 Ultra Low Input RNA kit was used to prepare libraries from fractions with low cell numbers. The cohort comprised two healthy male donors, one aged 18 to 30 and one aged 30 to 39 years. To follow T-cell clones before and after primary and booster YFV17D yellow fever vaccination, bulk TCR alpha and beta repertoires were sequenced over time. Blood was collected at multiple timepoints before and after primary and secondary immunization, and bulk PBMC replicates and cell subsets were isolated.

Trimming leaves V shorter by 4 bases and J shorter by 7 bases, with the junction holding 7 bases beyond the gene matches. The CDR3 starts with the cysteine, ends with the phenylalanine, and has 15 residues. Of the read, only the CDR3 DNA is kept; its 45 bases are in frame from base 1. General study outcomes and caveats: Most clones expanded after primary vaccination were re-detected after the booster (around 96% of CD4 and around 88% of CD8), suggesting broad memory maintenance. The secondary T-cell response was found to be weaker but faster than the primary response, with a peak reached on day 5 rather than on day 15. Because only two donors were included in the study, the extent to which the findings can be generalized is limited. A small fraction of clonotypes appeared in both the CD4 and CD8 compartments, likely as a result of convergent recombination. Computational filtering was required because FACS-sorted repertoires could contain abundant contaminating clonotypes from the bulk population.

The sequencing used PBMCs, collected on the day of the yellow fever booster vaccination. The sequence is built from TRBV12-3 or TRBV12-4 and TRBJ2-5, with 12 bases in between that match TRBD1. The TCR originated in a young man who received the YFV17D yellow fever vaccine. The nucleotide sequence reads as follows: TGTGCCAGCAGTTCTGGGACAGGGGGCGGAGGGACCCAGTACTTC. This is translated as CASSSGTGGGGTQYF.